This T cell receptor (beta chain) was retrieved from a study of cytotoxic CD8 clonotypes in ibrutinib-treated CLL. Findings of the study overall: Baseline clonality, higher than in age-matched healthy donors, tracked circulating CD8+ T-cell counts. Public clonotypes were uncommon and contracted or stayed stable on treatment.

Trimming at V came to 1 base and at J to 0 bases, leaving 2 bases not matched to a gene. Germline assignment: CDR1 SEHNR and CDR2 FQNEAQ (reference sequence). This CDR3 contains 17 residues. Sequenced by immunoSEQ multiplex PCR; TCRdb stores in-frame clones only, minus some. The table has approximately 140,000 clones, roughly 77% seen once. In regard to this clone: Its cognate antigen is unknown.

The source material was PBMCs, sampled after 12 months of ibrutinib treatment. The rearrangement joins TRBV7-9 to TRBJ2-6; 8 nucleotides agree with TRBD1. The TCR comes from a human donor with chronic lymphocytic leukemia. The CDR3 here is CASSLVGQGSGANVLTF. The CDR3 nucleotides are TGTGCCAGCAGCTTAGTAGGACAGGGCTCTGGGGCCAACGTCCTGACTTTC.